This T cell receptor beta chain is drawn from a study of STAT5B mutations in CD4+ large granular lymphocyte leukemia. Regarding the study as a whole: Without putative leukemic clones, patient CD4-sorted repertoires remained more clonal than healthy CD4+ repertoires. Compared with healthy controls (2/35), patient top clones favored TRBV06 (8/27).

Per the original methods: The detection floor for productive clonotype frequency was 2.59 x 10-5. The repertoire was sequenced with immunoSEQ multiplex PCR; TCRdb's copy has only in-frame clones and lacks some. V, J and clone size are taken as reported in that table, and D and trimming were inferred from the DNA itself. The profile shows 35,000 or so clones, less than 80% of them singletons. Control samples were healthy donors' buffy coats. This clone appeared a few times. Its specificity is unknown. V lost 1 base and J 5 bases, leaving 8 bases between the germline ends. The CDR3 has 13 amino acids. Germline V gene data show CDR1 as SGHTA and CDR2 as FQGNSA.

The sequenced material came from CD4+ T cells from blood buffy coats. The source is a human donor in good health. This sequence joins TRBV7-2 and TRBJ1-1; no clear D gene. This CDR3 reads CASSLVGETEAFF. CDR3 coding DNA: TGTGCCAGCAGCTTAGTTGGGGAAACTGAAGCTTTCTTT.